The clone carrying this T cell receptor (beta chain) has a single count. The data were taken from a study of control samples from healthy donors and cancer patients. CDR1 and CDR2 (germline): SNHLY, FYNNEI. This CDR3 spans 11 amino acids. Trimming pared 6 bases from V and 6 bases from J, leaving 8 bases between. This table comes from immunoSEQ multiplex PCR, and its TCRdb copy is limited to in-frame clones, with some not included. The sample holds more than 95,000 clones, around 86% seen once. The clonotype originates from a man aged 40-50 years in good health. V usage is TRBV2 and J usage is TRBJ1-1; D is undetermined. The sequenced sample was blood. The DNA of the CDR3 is TGTGCCAGCAGGGCCTGGGCTGAAGCTTTCTTT. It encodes CASRAWAEAFF.